The subject of this entry is one T cell receptor beta chain. The antigen remains undetermined. The sample belongs to a study of cytomegalovirus exposure and HLA in healthy donors. Overall study results and limits: The study carried out a later analysis of TCR beta sequences. It associated about 15,000 of them with specific HLA alleles at a false discovery rate of 0.05. Reportedly, a later analysis found an Asian-associated ancestry cluster had fewer N-insertions than the roughly 700-donor mean. Analyses of presence and absence presupposed an approximately uniform sequencing depth across donors. Researchers had no immune exposure information except CMV serostatus available.

Germline V gene sequence: CDR1 SGHNT, CDR2 YYREEE (reference sequence). The CDR3 covers 16 residues. The V segment lost 1 base and the J segment 6 bases; nucleotides outside the gene matches: 7. The PCR contained 60 Vbeta and 13 Jbeta primers. The table came from immunoSEQ multiplex PCR; TCRdb's copy has only in-frame clones and leaves some out. This table lists about 110,000 clones. V is TRBV5-4 and J is TRBJ1-6, with 7 bases that match TRBD1. Sequencing input: PBMCs. The receptor's source is a man aged 25-40 years in good health and CMV-seronegative. CDR3 coding DNA: TGTGCCAGCAGCTTGATGGGACAGACTCTTAATTCACCCCTCCACTTT. This codes for CASSLMGQTLNSPLHF. The full variable domain, in which reference TRBV5-4 and TRBJ1-6 provide the parts outside the CDR3, is ETGVTQSPTHLIKTRGQQVTLRCSSQSGHNTVSWYQQALGQGPQFIFQYYREEENGRGNFPPRFSGLQFPNYSSELNVNALELDDSALYLCASSLMGQTLNSPLHFGNGTRLTVT.